The 31 T cell receptor beta chains below come from one sample, sequenced in a study of T cell responses to AZD1222 COVID-19 vaccine (dated by TCRdb to about 2021). The library was generated by the immunoSEQ multiplex PCR assay. Held by TCRdb, this immuneACCESS table contains in-frame sequences only and omits some clones. Under half of the omission traces to an unresolved V gene where checked; the cause of the rest is unknown. Recorded for this sample are some 250,000 clones; about 94% of them occurred a single time. 0.5% to 0.7% of the sample is taken by the ten largest. Read against the paper, the sample's time point label means: about 28 days (+/-7) after the second vaccine dose. The sample in question was peripheral blood, obtained 28 days after the second AZD1222 dose. These receptors came from an adult who received the AZD1222 COVID-19 vaccine.

This clone was counted once. This same CDR3 is encoded by further DNA sequences in the sample. This sequence joins TRBV28 and TRBJ2-7; 8 bases line up with TRBD1. Germline CDR1 and CDR2: MDHEN and SYDVKM. The CDR3 is made up of 12 amino acids. J gave up 2 bases and V 6 bases, and 0 bases lay outside the gene matches. As DNA, the CDR3 is TGTGCCAGCAGGACAGGGGCCTACGAGCAGTACTTC. Its protein product is CASRTGAYEQYF.

The chain uses TRBV30 and TRBJ1-4, with no clear D. This CDR3 region has 15 residues. Between the trimmed V and J ends, which lost 3 bases and 0 bases, there was a span of 11 bases. Germline V CDR1 and CDR2: GTSNPN, SVGIG (reference sequence). DNA for the CDR3: TGTGCCTGGAGAGGTCCGGGTGCAACTAATGAAAAACTGTTTTTT. This gives the protein CAWRGPGATNEKLFF.

This clone was detected once. The genes are TRBV28 and TRBJ2-7; possible D gene TRBD1, 6 bases. Germline CDR1 MDHEN, CDR2 SYDVKM. V was shortened by 4 bases and J by 7 bases, with 17 bases between the two germline ends. This CDR3 is 14 amino acids long. DNA for the CDR3: TGTGCCAGCAGTTCCCCCGTGGGGGCACGGGAGCAGTACTTC. It translates to CASSSPVGAREQYF.

The chain uses TRBV29-1 and TRBJ1-4, with unresolved D. The CDR3 has 11 amino acids. The V end was cut by 7 bases, the J end by 4 bases, with 7 bases between. CDR1 and CDR2 from the germline V gene are SQVTM and ANQGSEA. CDR3 protein: CSARFNEKLFF. DNA of the CDR3: TGCAGCGCCCGCTTTAATGAAAAACTGTTTTTT.

The chain recombines TRBV15 with TRBJ1-1, with D possibly being TRBD1 (5 bases). The germline CDR1 and CDR2 sequences are LNHNV and YYDKDF (reference sequence). V lost 0 bases, J lost 11 bases, and 19 bases lay in between. This CDR3 is built from 15 residues. The CDR3 reads CATSRDMGRGGKAFF. For the CDR3, the DNA is TGTGCCACCAGCAGAGATATGGGGAGGGGAGGAAAGGCTTTCTTT.

The chain recombines TRBV2 with TRBJ1-1; D may be TRBD1 (6 bases). This CDR3 comprises 14 residues. The germline gives CDR1 SNHLY, CDR2 FYNNEI. V was cut by 3 bases and J by 9 bases, with 17 bases left in between. The CDR3 reads CASSDGGGGRQAFF. In nucleotides, the CDR3 is TGTGCCAGCAGTGATGGGGGAGGGGGGCGGCAAGCTTTCTTT. The full variable domain, in which reference TRBV2 and TRBJ1-1 provide the parts outside the CDR3, is EPEVTQTPSHQVTQMGQEVILRCVPISNHLYFYWYRQILGQKVEFLVSFYNNEISEKSEIFDDQFSVERPDGSNFTLKIRSTKLEDSAMYFCASSDGGGGRQAFFGQGTRLTVV.

This chain connects TRBV20-1 to TRBJ1-2; D remains ambiguous. There are 9 residues in the CDR3. V was pared by 7 bases and J by 6 bases, with 6 bases between. The germline V gene encodes CDR1 DFQATT and CDR2 SNEGSKA (reference sequence). Written as DNA, the CDR3 is TGCAGTGGGGAGCATGGCTACACCTTC. Translated, it gives CSGEHGYTF.

This clone was detected only a few times. The genes are TRBV15 and TRBJ1-2; D perhaps matches TRBD1 (5 bases). CDR1 and CDR2 (germline): LNHNV, YYDKDF (reference sequence). This CDR3 region has 16 residues. Trimming removed 0 bases from V and 3 bases from J, with 14 bases in between. In nucleotides, the CDR3 is TGTGCCACCAGCAGAGATTCTTTAGGGGCCCACTATGGCTACACCTTC. Its protein product is CATSRDSLGAHYGYTF.

The chain is built from TRBV29-1 and TRBJ2-7, with 12 bases fitting TRBD2. The CDR3 is made up of 16 amino acids. Trimming at V came to 3 bases and at J to 9 bases, leaving 15 bases not matched to a gene. Per the germline V gene, CDR1 is SQVTM and CDR2 is ANQGSEA. This CDR3 reads CSVEGLAGEGVSGQYF. CDR3 DNA sequence: TGCAGCGTTGAGGGACTAGCGGGTGAGGGTGTGTCGGGGCAGTACTTC.

The chain joins TRBV28 to TRBJ2-7; tentative D call: TRBD1 (7 bases). The CDR3 has 13 amino acids. V was pared by 8 bases and J by 6 bases, with 17 bases between. The germline CDR1 and CDR2 sequences are MDHEN and SYDVKM. The CDR3 region has the DNA TGTGCCAGCCTTATTCCAGGGGGAGGCGAGCAGTACTTC. It yields the protein CASLIPGGGEQYF. The full variable domain, rest sourced from reference TRBV28 and TRBJ2-7, is DVKVTQSSRYLVKRTGEKVFLECVQDMDHENMFWYRQDPGLGLRLIYFSYDVKMKEKGDIPEGYSVSREKKERFSLILESASTNQTSMYLCASLIPGGGEQYFGPGTRLTVT.

This CDR3 is CASSIRGSDEQFF. The CDR3 DNA reads as TGTGCCAGTAGTATCCGGGGTTCGGATGAGCAGTTCTTC. The chain employs TRBV19 and TRBJ2-1; the D gene is possibly TRBD2 (5 bases). Germline V CDR1 and CDR2: LNHDA, SQIVND (reference sequence). With 3 bases removed from V and 8 bases from J, the gap between germline ends came to 11 bases. There are 13 residues in the CDR3.

The V gene is TRBV27, the J gene TRBJ2-7; TRBD2 matches 7 bases. The V segment lost 10 bases and the J segment 4 bases; nucleotides outside the gene matches: 10. The CDR3 spans 13 residues. CDR1 is MNHEY and CDR2 is SMNVEV in the germline V gene (reference sequence). CDR3 bases: TGTGCCAACCGACTAGCCCGGGGATACGAGCAGTACTTC. This gives the protein CANRLARGYEQYF.

The genes are TRBV28 and TRBJ1-3; 8 nucleotides align to TRBD1. V lost 5 bases, J lost 0 bases, and 9 bases stayed unmatched. The CDR3 is 17 residues long. Germline loops: CDR1 MDHEN, CDR2 SYDVKM. The CDR3 sequence: CASSAVQGASSGNTIYF. The DNA for the CDR3 is TGTGCCAGCAGTGCCGTTCAGGGGGCCAGCTCTGGAAACACCATATATTTT.

The gene calls are TRBV28 and TRBJ2-1; tentative D call: TRBD1 (7 bases). In germline, CDR1 is MDHEN, CDR2 SYDVKM. The CDR3 loop spans 14 amino acids. Deletions cut 8 bases from V and 3 bases from J, with 14 bases between. CDR3 sequence (DNA): TGTGCCAGCCGGCGGCAGGGGGGCTACAATGAGCAGTTCTTC. Translating gives CASRRQGGYNEQFF.

The chain has TRBV27 and TRBJ1-3; D uncertain. This CDR3 has 14 amino acids. V lost 7 bases and J 0 bases, leaving 10 bases between the germline ends. Germline-derived CDR1 and CDR2 are MNHEY and SMNVEV (reference sequence). The CDR3 reads CASKEGVSGNTIYF. The CDR3 DNA follows: TGTGCCAGCAAGGAGGGTGTCTCTGGAAACACCATATATTTT.

This rearrangement joins TRBV28 to TRBJ2-1; weak D call: TRBD1 (6 bases). Trimming removed 4 bases from V and 1 base from J, with 11 bases in between. From germline, CDR1 is MDHEN and CDR2 SYDVKM. This CDR3 contains 15 residues. CDR3 loop: CASSSTDSSYNEQFF. DNA of the CDR3: TGTGCCAGCAGTTCTACGGACAGTTCCTACAATGAGCAGTTCTTC.

The chain uses TRBV4-1 and TRBJ1-4; D gene uncertain. Germline-derived CDR1 and CDR2 are MGHRA and YSYEKL. This CDR3 contains 15 residues. The V gene lost 3 bases and the J gene lost 0 bases, with 8 bases spanning the gap. The chain's CDR3 is CASSQPGATNEKLFF. CDR3 nucleotides: TGCGCCAGCAGCCAGCCGGGAGCAACTAATGAAAAACTGTTTTTT.

The chain recombines TRBV7-9 with TRBJ2-7, with D tentatively TRBD2 (5 bases). Per germline, CDR1 SEHNR and CDR2 FQNEAQ (reference sequence). The CDR3 has 11 residues. With 7 bases removed from V and 6 bases from J, the gap between germline ends came to 10 bases. The CDR3 DNA reads as TGTGCCAGCACCCTAGGAGGCGAGCAGTACTTC. Protein: CASTLGGEQYF.

This rearrangement joins TRBV6-4 to TRBJ2-3; D gene ambiguous. Germline V gene lookup returns CDR1 MRHNA and CDR2 SNTAGT. The CDR3 is made up of 15 amino acids. V was pared by 10 bases and J by 2 bases, with 19 bases between. CDR3: CAILKRLRYTDTQYF. CDR3 sequence (DNA): TGTGCCATCCTCAAAAGGCTCAGGTACACAGATACGCAGTATTTT.

The chain couples TRBV5-1 to TRBJ1-1; D is uncertain. The V and J ends lost 0 bases and 0 bases respectively, with 6 bases between them. CDR1 and CDR2 (germline): SGHRS, YFSETQ. The CDR3 has 14 residues. The CDR3 here is CASSLGHLNTEAFF. The DNA of the CDR3 is TGCGCCAGCAGCTTGGGGCACCTGAACACTGAAGCTTTCTTT.

This rearrangement joins TRBV5-3 to TRBJ1-6; no firm D call. TRBV5-3 is an ORF for which the function is uncertain. V was cut by 4 bases and J by 4 bases, with 12 bases left in between. This CDR3 comprises 15 residues. Here the CDR3 DNA reads TGTGCCAGAAGCAAACGGCCGTTTTATAATTCACCCCTCCACTTT. This codes for CARSKRPFYNSPLHF.

The V and J genes are TRBV5-1 and TRBJ1-1; tentatively, D is TRBD1 (5 bases). This CDR3 has 17 residues. Germline V lookup: CDR1 SGHRS, CDR2 YFSETQ. V lost 1 base to trimming and J lost 5 bases, with 21 bases between them. The CDR3 sequence is CASSLWGGGGESTEAFF. The CDR3 DNA follows: TGCGCCAGCAGCTTGTGGGGTGGTGGGGGAGAATCAACTGAAGCTTTCTTT.

With respect to this clone: The same CDR3 can be traced to other DNA sequences in this sample. The chain has TRBV11-3 and TRBJ2-2, with D uncertain. CDR3 length: 14 amino acids. Trimming left V 1 base short and J 0 bases short, with 3 bases between. CDR1 SGHNT and CDR2 YENEEA come from the germline V gene. The CDR3 reads CASSLGANTGELFF. DNA of the CDR3: TGTGCCAGCAGCTTAGGGGCGAACACCGGGGAGCTGTTTTTT.

The chain joins TRBV3-1 (or the pseudogene TRBV3-2) to TRBJ1-1; possibly TRBD1 for D (5 bases). The V end lost 3 bases, the J end lost 2 bases, and 7 bases lay between the germline ends. The CDR3 consists of 13 residues. CDR1 is LGHDT and CDR2 is YNNKEL in the germline V gene (reference sequence). CDR3 DNA: TGTGCCAGCAGCCAGGGGGTTAACACTGAAGCTTTCTTT. It yields the protein CASSQGVNTEAFF.

The chain recombines TRBV6-5 with TRBJ2-1; either TRBD1 or TRBD2 may supply D (5 bases each). Trimming shortened V by 2 bases and J by 0 bases, and 8 bases separated the two germline ends. Germline CDR1 and CDR2: MNHEY and SVGAGI. CDR3 length: 15 amino acids. The CDR3 is CASSYRGISYNEQFF. CDR3 DNA: TGTGCCAGCAGTTACCGGGGCATCTCCTACAATGAGCAGTTCTTC.

This chain links TRBV28 with TRBJ1-6; D gene uncertain. Trimming removed 8 bases at V and 5 bases at J, with 16 bases between. The CDR3 covers 15 residues. CDR1 MDHEN and CDR2 SYDVKM come from the germline V gene. The DNA of the CDR3 is TGTGCCAGCGGCTGGGCCCCTGGGAATAATTCACCCCTCCACTTT. Translating it yields CASGWAPGNNSPLHF.

This chain connects TRBV6-5 to TRBJ2-1; D is ambiguous. The germline V gene encodes CDR1 MNHEY and CDR2 SVGAGI. Trimming pared 2 bases from V and 6 bases from J, leaving 8 bases between. The CDR3 is made up of 13 amino acids. The CDR3 bases are TGTGCCAGCAGTTACACACTTTCCAATGAGCAGTTCTTC. This encodes CASSYTLSNEQFF.

The chain carries TRBV3-1 (or the pseudogene TRBV3-2) and TRBJ2-1, with D possibly TRBD2 on 6 matching bases. Trimming left V 5 bases short and J 15 bases short, with 17 bases between. The CDR3 is 12 residues long. Germline V CDR1 and CDR2: LGHDT, YNNKEL (reference sequence). The CDR3 here is CASSGPLRERFF. The DNA of the CDR3 is TGTGCCAGCAGCGGACCCTTGCGGGAAAGGTTCTTC.

This clone was recorded only once. The rearrangement joins TRBV28 to TRBJ1-5, with a weak D call TRBD1 (6 bases). Germline V lookup: CDR1 MDHEN, CDR2 SYDVKM. The CDR3 has 17 amino acids. Trimming cost V 6 bases and J 6 bases, with 24 bases left between them. Here the CDR3 reads CASRIRQAKRVGQPQHF. CDR3 sequence (DNA): TGTGCCAGCAGAATTCGACAGGCAAAGAGGGTGGGTCAGCCCCAGCATTTT. The entire variable domain, with the rest obtained from reference TRBV28 and TRBJ1-5, is as follows: DVKVTQSSRYLVKRTGEKVFLECVQDMDHENMFWYRQDPGLGLRLIYFSYDVKMKEKGDIPEGYSVSREKKERFSLILESASTNQTSMYLCASRIRQAKRVGQPQHFGDGTRLSIL.

V and J are TRBV2 and TRBJ1-5, with D unclear. Germline V gives CDR1 SNHLY, CDR2 FYNNEI. The V gene lost 5 bases and the J gene lost 6 bases, with 5 bases spanning the gap. CDR3 length equals 11 residues. CDR3 loop: CASSTGQPQHF. CDR3 nucleotides: TGTGCCAGCAGTACCGGTCAGCCCCAGCATTTT.

The chain joins TRBV19 to TRBJ2-5, with TRBD2 identical over 7 bases. Trimming took 6 bases from V and 4 from J; bases not matched to a gene: 8. The CDR3 contains 14 residues. CDR1 is LNHDA, CDR2 SQIVND, per germline (reference sequence). CDR3 sequence reads: CASSHGGRGETQYF. CDR3 coding DNA: TGTGCCAGTAGCCACGGGGGGAGAGGAGAGACCCAGTACTTC.